This entry concerns a single T cell receptor beta chain. The antigen remains unidentified. This sample was included in a study of cytomegalovirus exposure and HLA in healthy donors. The overall study: Findings of an earlier analysis included about 120 million unique TCR beta sequences from 180 million or so T cells.

Amplification used 60 Vbeta primers and 13 Jbeta primers. Sequenced by immunoSEQ multiplex PCR; TCRdb stores in-frame clones only, minus some. The sample gives under 200,000 clones, more than 65% of which show up once; 1% to 1.5% is in the top ten. The CDR3 totals 21 residues. CDR1 and CDR2 from the germline V gene are GTSNPN and SVGIG (reference sequence). Between the trimmed V and J ends, which lost 0 bases and 0 bases, there was a span of 29 bases. Points from the study as a whole: A later analysis found most CMV-associated TCR beta chains apparently HLA-restricted.

The sample consisted of PBMCs. This chain links TRBV30 with TRBJ2-5, with D tentatively TRBD2 (6 bases). This clonotype was sampled from a middle-aged man in good health and CMV-seropositive. The CDR3 loop reads CAWSVEYLIVPKGRNQETQYF. The CDR3 DNA reads as TGTGCCTGGAGTGTAGAGTACCTGATAGTGCCGAAGGGGAGGAACCAAGAGACCCAGTACTTC.